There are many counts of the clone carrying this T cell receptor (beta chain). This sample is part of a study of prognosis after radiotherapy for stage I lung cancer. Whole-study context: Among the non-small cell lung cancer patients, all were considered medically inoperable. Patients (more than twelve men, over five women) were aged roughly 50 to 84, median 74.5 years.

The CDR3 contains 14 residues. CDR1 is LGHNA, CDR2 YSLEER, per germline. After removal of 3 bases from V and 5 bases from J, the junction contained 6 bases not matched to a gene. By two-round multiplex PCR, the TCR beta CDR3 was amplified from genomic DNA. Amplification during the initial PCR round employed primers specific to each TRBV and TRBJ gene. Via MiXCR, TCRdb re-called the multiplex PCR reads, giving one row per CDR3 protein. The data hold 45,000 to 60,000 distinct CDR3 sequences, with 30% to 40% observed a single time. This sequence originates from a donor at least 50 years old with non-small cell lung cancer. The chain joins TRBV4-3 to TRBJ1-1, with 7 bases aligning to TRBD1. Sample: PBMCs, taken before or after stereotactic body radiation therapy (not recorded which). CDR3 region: CASSQRGHGTEAFF. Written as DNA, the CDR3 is TGCGCCAGCAGCCAGAGGGGGCATGGGACTGAAGCTTTCTTT.